This T cell receptor (beta chain) was recovered during a study of T cell responses to AZD1222 COVID-19 vaccine. General study findings and limits: Epitopes outside B.1.351 and B.1.1.7 mutated regions reportedly drew nearly half of spike TCRs. Only a handful of AZD1222 recipients, roughly 6 in all, had baseline seropositivity. Donors were mostly white British, more females; clonal diversity possibly underestimated. The CD4 TCRs associated with vaccination extended across spike and predominated at 160-218 and 743-854.

This clone showed up just once. The antigen remains undetermined. The protocol was immunoSEQ multiplex PCR, while the TCRdb copy is restricted to in-frame clones and leaves out a portion. The repertoire includes around 120,000 clones, approximately 84% of them detected once, and roughly a tenth sits in the top ten. The source of this sequence is an adult in good health. The sample was peripheral blood, taken on day 0 of AZD1222 vaccination.

In DNA form, the CDR3 reads TGTGCCACCAGCAGAGAAGCAGGGGCTAGTGATGAGCAGTTCTTC. Translated: CATSREAGASDEQFF. The chain combines TRBV15 with TRBJ2-1, with a possible D match to TRBD1 (6 bases). V lost 0 bases and J lost 8, with 14 bases in between. The CDR3 extends over 15 amino acids. Germline CDR1 is LNHNV and CDR2 is YYDKDF (reference sequence).